This T cell receptor (beta chain) was sequenced in a study of blood T cell repertoires in COVID-19. Repertoires were generated with immunoSEQ multiplex PCR, while TCRdb's copy carries only in-frame clones and drops some. The sample gives roughly 200,000 clones, approximately 84% of which show up once; 4.5% to 5% is in the top ten. J lost 6 bases, V lost 2 bases, and 2 bases had no gene match. This CDR3 region has 14 residues. Germline V gene data show CDR1 as MNHNS and CDR2 as SASEGT. The J gene is TRBJ2-7, the V gene TRBV6-1, with 12 bases aligning to TRBD2. Input material: peripheral blood. The clonotype comes from a woman of 80 years or more with acute or convalescent COVID-19. The CDR3 DNA is TGTGCCAGCAGTGAACTAGCGGGAGGGCGCGAGCAGTACTTC. Protein: CASSELAGGREQYF.